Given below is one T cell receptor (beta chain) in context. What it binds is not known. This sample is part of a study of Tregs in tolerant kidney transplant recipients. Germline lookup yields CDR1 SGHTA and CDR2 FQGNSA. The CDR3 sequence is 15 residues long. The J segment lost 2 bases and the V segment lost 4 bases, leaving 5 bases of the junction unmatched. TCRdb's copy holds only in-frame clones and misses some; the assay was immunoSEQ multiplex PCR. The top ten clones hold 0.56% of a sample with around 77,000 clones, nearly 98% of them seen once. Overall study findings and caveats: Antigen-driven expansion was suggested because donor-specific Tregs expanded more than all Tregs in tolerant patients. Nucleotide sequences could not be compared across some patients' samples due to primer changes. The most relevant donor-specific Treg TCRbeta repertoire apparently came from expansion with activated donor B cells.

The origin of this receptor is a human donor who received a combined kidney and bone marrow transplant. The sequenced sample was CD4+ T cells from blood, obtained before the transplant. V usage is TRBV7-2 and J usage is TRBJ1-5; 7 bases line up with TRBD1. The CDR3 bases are TGTGCCAGCAGCTGGTCTCAGGGGGGCAATCAGCCCCAGCATTTT. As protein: CASSWSQGGNQPQHF.